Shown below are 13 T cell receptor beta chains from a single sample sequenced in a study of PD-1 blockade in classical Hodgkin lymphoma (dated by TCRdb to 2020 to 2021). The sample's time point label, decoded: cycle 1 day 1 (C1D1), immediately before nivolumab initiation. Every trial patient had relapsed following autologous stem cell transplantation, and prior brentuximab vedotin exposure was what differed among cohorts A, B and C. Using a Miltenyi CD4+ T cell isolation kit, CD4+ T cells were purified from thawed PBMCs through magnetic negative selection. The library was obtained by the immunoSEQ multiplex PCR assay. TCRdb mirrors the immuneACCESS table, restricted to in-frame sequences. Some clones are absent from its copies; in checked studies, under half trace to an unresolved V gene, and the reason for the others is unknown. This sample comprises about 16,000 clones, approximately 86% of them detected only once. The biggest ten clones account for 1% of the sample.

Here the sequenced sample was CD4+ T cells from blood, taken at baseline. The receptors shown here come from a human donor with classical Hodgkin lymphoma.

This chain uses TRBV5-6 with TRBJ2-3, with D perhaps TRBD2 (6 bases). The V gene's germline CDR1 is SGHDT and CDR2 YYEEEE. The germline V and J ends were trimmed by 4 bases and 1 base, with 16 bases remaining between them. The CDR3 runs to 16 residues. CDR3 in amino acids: CASSLLGGVGTDTQYF. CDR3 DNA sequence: TGTGCCAGCAGCCTGTTGGGGGGAGTGGGCACAGATACGCAGTATTTT.

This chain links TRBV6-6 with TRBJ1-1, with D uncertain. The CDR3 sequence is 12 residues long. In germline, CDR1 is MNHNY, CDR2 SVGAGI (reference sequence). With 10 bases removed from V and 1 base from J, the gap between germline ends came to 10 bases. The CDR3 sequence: CATYSQNTEAFF. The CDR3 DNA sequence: TGTGCCACCTATTCCCAGAACACTGAAGCTTTCTTT.

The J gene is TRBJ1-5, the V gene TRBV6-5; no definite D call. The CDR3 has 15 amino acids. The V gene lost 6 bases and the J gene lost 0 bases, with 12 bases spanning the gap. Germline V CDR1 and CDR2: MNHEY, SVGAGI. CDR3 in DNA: TGTGCCAGCAGAAAAACAGTGAATAGCAATCAGCCCCAGCATTTT. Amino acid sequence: CASRKTVNSNQPQHF.

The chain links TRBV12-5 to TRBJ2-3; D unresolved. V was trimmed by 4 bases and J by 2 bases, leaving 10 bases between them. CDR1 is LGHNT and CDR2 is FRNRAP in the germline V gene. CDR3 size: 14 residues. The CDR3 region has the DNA TGTGCTAGTGGTTCCCCGATGGCCACAGATACGCAGTATTTT. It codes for CASGSPMATDTQYF.

CDR3 in amino acids: CASSLRYEQYF. The CDR3 nucleotides are TGTGCCAGCAGCTTAAGGTACGAGCAGTACTTC. The rearrangement links TRBV11-2 to TRBJ2-7; D remains ambiguous. V lost 2 bases and J lost 4, with 3 bases in between. CDR3 length: 11 residues. Germline V gene data show CDR1 as SGHAT and CDR2 as FQNNGV. The variable domain in full, with the rest retrieved from reference TRBV11-2 and TRBJ2-7, is EAGVAQSPRYKIIEKRQSVAFWCNPISGHATLYWYQQILGQGPKLLIQFQNNGVVDDSQLPKDRFSAERLKGVDSTLKIQPAKLEDSAVYLCASSLRYEQYFGPGTRLTVT.

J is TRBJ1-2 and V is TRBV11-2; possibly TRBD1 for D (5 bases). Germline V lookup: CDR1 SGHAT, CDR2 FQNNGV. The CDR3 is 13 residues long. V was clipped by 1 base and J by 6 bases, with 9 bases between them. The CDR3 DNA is TGTGCCAGCAGCTTAGGACAGCTCAATGGCTACACCTTC. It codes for CASSLGQLNGYTF.

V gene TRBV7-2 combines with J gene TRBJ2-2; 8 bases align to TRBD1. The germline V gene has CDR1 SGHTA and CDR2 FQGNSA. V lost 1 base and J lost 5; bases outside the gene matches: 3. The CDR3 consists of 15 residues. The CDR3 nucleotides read TGTGCCAGCAGCTTAGGGACAGGGCTTACCGGGGAGCTGTTTTTT. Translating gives CASSLGTGLTGELFF. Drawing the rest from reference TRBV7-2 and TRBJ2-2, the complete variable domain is GAGVSQSPSNKVTEKGKDVELRCDPISGHTALYWYRQSLGQGLEFLIYFQGNSAPDKSGLPSDRFSAERTGGSVSTLTIQRTQQEDSAVYLCASSLGTGLTGELFFGEGSRLTVL.

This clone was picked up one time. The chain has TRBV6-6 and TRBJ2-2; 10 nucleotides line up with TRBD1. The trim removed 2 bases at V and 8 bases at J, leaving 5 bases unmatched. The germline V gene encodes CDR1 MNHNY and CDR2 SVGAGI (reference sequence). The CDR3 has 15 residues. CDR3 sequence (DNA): TGTGCCAGCAGTTACCGGGACAGGGGAAGAGGGGAGCTGTTTTTT. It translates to CASSYRDRGRGELFF.

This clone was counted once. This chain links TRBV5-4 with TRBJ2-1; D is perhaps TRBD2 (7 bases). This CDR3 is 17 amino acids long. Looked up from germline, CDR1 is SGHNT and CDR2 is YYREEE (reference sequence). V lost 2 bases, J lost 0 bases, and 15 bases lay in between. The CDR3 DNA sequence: TGTGCCAGCAGCTTTGGGGGCGGGAGAAGCTCCTACAATGAGCAGTTCTTC. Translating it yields CASSFGGGRSSYNEQFF.

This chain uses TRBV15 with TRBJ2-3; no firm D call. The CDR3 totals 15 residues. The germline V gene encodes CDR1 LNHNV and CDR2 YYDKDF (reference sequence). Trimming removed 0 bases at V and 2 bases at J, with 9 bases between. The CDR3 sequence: CATSRDGRSTDTQYF. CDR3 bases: TGTGCCACCAGCAGAGATGGCAGATCCACAGATACGCAGTATTTT.

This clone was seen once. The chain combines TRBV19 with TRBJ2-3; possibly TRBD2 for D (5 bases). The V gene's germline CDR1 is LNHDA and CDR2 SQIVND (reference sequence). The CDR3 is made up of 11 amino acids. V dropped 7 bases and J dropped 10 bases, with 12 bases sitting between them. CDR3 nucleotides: TGTGCCAGTAAGGCGCGGGCGGCGCAGTATTTT. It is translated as CASKARAAQYF. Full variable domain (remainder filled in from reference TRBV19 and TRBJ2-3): DGGITQSPKYLFRKEGQNVTLSCEQNLNHDAMYWYRQDPGQGLRLIYYSQIVNDFQKGDIAEGYSVSREKKESFPLTVTSAQKNPTAFYLCASKARAAQYFGPGTRLTVL.

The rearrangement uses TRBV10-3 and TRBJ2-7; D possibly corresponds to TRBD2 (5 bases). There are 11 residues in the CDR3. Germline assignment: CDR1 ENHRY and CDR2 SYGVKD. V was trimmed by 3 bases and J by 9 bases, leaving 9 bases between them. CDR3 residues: CAISDTSGQYF. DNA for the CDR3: TGTGCCATCAGTGATACGAGCGGGCAGTACTTC.

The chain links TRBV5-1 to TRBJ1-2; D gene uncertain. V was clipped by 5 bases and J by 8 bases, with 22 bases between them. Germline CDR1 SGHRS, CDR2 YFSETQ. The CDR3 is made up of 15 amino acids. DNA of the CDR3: TGCGCCAGCAGGCGATTGACGGGTCCAAATATCGGCTACACCTTC. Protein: CASRRLTGPNIGYTF.